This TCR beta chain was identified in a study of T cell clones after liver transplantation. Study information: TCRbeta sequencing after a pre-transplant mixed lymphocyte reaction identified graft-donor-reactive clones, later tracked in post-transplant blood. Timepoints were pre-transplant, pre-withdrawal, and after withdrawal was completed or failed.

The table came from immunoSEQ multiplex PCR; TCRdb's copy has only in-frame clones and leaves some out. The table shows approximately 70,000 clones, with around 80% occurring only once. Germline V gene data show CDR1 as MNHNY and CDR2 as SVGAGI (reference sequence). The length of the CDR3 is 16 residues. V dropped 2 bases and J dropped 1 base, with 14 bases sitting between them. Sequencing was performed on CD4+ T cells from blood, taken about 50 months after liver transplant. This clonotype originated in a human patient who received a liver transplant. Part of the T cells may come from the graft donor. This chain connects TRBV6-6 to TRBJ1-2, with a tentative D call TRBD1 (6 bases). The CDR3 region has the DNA TGTGCCAGCAGTTACCCCTCAGGGGATCTTAACTATGGCTACACCTTC. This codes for CASSYPSGDLNYGYTF.